These T cell receptor beta chains were read from a single sample in a study of T cell responses to AZD1222 COVID-19 vaccine. Clones were read by immunoSEQ multiplex PCR, and TCRdb kept only the in-frame ones, dropping some. The sample lists 90,000 to 130,000 clones, about 88% occurring once. The sample consisted of peripheral blood, taken on day 0 of AZD1222 vaccination. These receptors were collected from an adult in good health. Both conserved end residues are part of each CDR3. Each record gives: D gene, V gene, clone size, J gene, CDR3 DNA, CDR3 protein. A D gene is named only where the DNA matches it firmly. Size is stated for part of the rows, as once, few or many counts, or as a class when the clone is expanded.

TRBD1	TRBV11-2	once	TRBJ2-7	TGTGCCAGCAGCCCCTGGGGACAGGCCTACGAGCAGTACTTC	CASSPWGQAYEQYF
.	TRBV11-2	.	TRBJ2-7	TGTGCCAGCAGTTGGGACATCTCCTACGAGCAGTACTTC	CASSWDISYEQYF
.	TRBV18	.	TRBJ1-3	TGTGCCAGCTCACACAATCCGGGACGAACATCCTCTGGAAACACCATATATTTT	CASSHNPGRTSSGNTIYF
TRBD1	TRBV18	.	TRBJ2-1	TGTGCCAGCTCATGGGGACAGGGGGCTGGAAATGAGCAGTTCTTC	CASSWGQGAGNEQFF
.	TRBV2	.	TRBJ1-4	TGTGCCAGCCAGGACAGACGTTCCACTAATGAAAAACTGTTTTTT	CASQDRRSTNEKLFF
.	TRBV29-1	.	TRBJ2-7	TGCAGCGTGTATAGCGGCTCCTACGAGCAGTACTTC	CSVYSGSYEQYF
TRBD1	TRBV11-1	.	TRBJ2-7	TGTGCCAGCAGCTTAGAGGGGGCAGCCTACGAGCAGTACTTC	CASSLEGAAYEQYF
.	TRBV7-9	.	TRBJ2-1	TGTGCCAGCAGCTTAGGACTGAACAATGAGCAGTTCTTC	CASSLGLNNEQFF
TRBD2	TRBV6-5	.	TRBJ2-2	TGTGCCACTCAGTTGACTAGCGGGAGGGCCGCGGAGCTGTTTTTT	CATQLTSGRAAELFF
.	TRBV4-1	once	TRBJ2-7	TGCGCCAGCAGCCAGCTACAGAAACCCCCCTACGAGCAGTACTTC	CASSQLQKPPYEQYF